This T cell receptor (beta chain) was found in a study of Graves' ophthalmopathy and Graves' hyperthyroidism (dated by TCRdb to about 2018). Background for the entire study: Peripheral blood was collected at initial diagnosis, before any treatment. The study used TCR beta repertoire signatures to distinguish Graves' ophthalmopathy from Graves' hyperthyroidism and to predict progression to ophthalmopathy. In total, around 130 blood samples were TCR-sequenced: approximately 40 ophthalmopathy, some 75 hyperthyroidism and approximately 17 hyperthyroidism-to-ophthalmopathy patients. A discovery set of 100 patients (around 40 ophthalmopathy, around 57 stable hyperthyroidism) was enrolled to explore V-J signatures distinguishing ophthalmopathy from hyperthyroidism. An independent validation cohort comprised 18 hyperthyroidism patients and 15 to 17 patients who later progressed from hyperthyroidism to ophthalmopathy. In roughly six hyperthyroidism patients, the T-cell repertoire of thyroid tissue was compared with the T-cell repertoire of blood. Following sampling, methimazole starting at 30 mg daily was administered to hyperthyroidism patients, and high-dose intravenous methylprednisolone was administered to ophthalmopathy patients. The 100 or so discovery patients were randomly split 7:3 into training and test sets.

The germline V gene yields MNHNS for CDR1 and SASEGT for CDR2. Spanning cysteine to phenylalanine, the CDR3 consists of 14 amino acids. Of the read, only the CDR3 DNA is kept; its 42 bases are in frame from base 1. V is reduced by 7 bases and J by 0 bases, leaving a spacing of 13 bases between them. For repertoire sequencing, TCR beta CDR3 regions were amplified from RNA transcripts. A first-round RT-PCR used HTBI primers with the Qiagen OneStep RT-PCR kit, followed by a second-round multiplex PCR, size selection and purification. Libraries were sequenced paired-end with 100 bp reads on an Illumina HiSeq2000. Concerning the study's data processing: SOAPnuke was used for read processing, and reads with adapters, uncalled bases, a mean Phred below 15, or no exact constant-primer or identifier match were discarded. COPE v1.2.5 was used to merge high-quality paired reads. Unique nucleotide sequences were defined as clonotypes and aligned to IMGT TRB V, D and J references using MiTCR v1.1. The analysis was limited to V-J combinations with a frequency above 0.0001, which together covered about 99% of the repertoires. A TCR clonal expansion and chaos score per V-J combination was defined as the ratio of F50 clonal expansion to chaos observed in the TCRdist matrix. Welch's t-statistics and random forest were used to reduce features to 13 V-J combinations, which were fed into a naive Bayes classifier. Thyroid-blood repertoire similarity was quantified with the Morisita-Horn index. The raw public data were reprocessed by TCRdb itself: fastp quality trimming at Q25, MiXCR clonotype calling, in-frame beta chains only. Every CDR3 protein is listed once, alongside the most common genes and DNA of its rows. The authors' filters were not applied to this entry. This sample is represented by about 500,000 distinct CDR3 sequences; under 15% of them were singletons. The ten largest clones add up to approximately 9.8% of the sample.

Broad study findings and their caveats: Most expanded thyroid clonotypes with frequency above 0.001 were also detected in blood, suggesting blood repertoires may reflect the thyroid immune response. Ophthalmopathy was separated from stable hyperthyroidism by the 13-signature model with around 88% sensitivity and 81% to 84% specificity in cross-validation and with 80%/75% in the test set. In validation, the model predicted ophthalmopathy progression with 55% to 71% sensitivity and approximately 78% specificity; 12 predicted patients were CT-confirmed with GO in a median of approximately 6.5 months. No statistical method was used to set the sample size in advance, and the investigators knew which group each participant was assigned to.

Patients with ophthalmopathy had moderately to severely active disease, with a Clinical Activity Score of 3 or more, a NOSPECS grade of 4 or more, and a disease duration of less than 3 months. Patients were excluded if they had other autoimmune diseases, uncontrolled infections, pregnancy or lactation. Clinical symptoms, serum thyroxine, TRAb, thyroid ultrasound and orbital computed tomography formed the basis of the diagnosis. Using Ficoll-Paque density gradient centrifugation, PBMCs were isolated from 9.5 to 10 ml of fresh peripheral blood. Trizol reagent was used to extract the total RNA, and its quality was then checked on an Agilent 2100 Bioanalyzer. There are many counts of this clonotype. No cognate antigen has been identified for it. There are no base qualities to consult, and no much larger clone falls within one base.

The sample comprised blood. This TCR came from a woman aged 25 to 39 with Graves' ophthalmopathy. Donor details come from another sample of the same person, matched by shared clones. The chain employs TRBV6-1 and TRBJ2-7, with no reliable assignment of the D segment. The bases read TGTGCCAGCACCACGTTTAGGTTCTCCTACGAGCAGTACTTC. This codes for CASTTFRFSYEQYF.